What follows are 29 T cell receptor beta chains derived from one specimen sequenced in a study of blood T cell repertoires in COVID-19. TCRdb's copy holds only in-frame clones and misses some; the assay was immunoSEQ multiplex PCR. Of about 200,000 clones listed, approximately 87% were seen once; the top ten hold 6.2%. What was sequenced was peripheral blood. These receptors originate from a man aged 55-75 years who had recovered from COVID-19.

The chain combines TRBV28 with TRBJ1-6; D is ambiguous. V was cut by 3 bases and J by 7 bases, with 10 bases left in between. Germline values: CDR1 MDHEN, CDR2 SYDVKM. The CDR3 sequence is 14 residues long. The CDR3 here is CASSFEFLNSPLHF. The DNA for the CDR3 is TGTGCCAGCAGTTTCGAGTTTCTGAATTCACCCCTCCACTTT.

This chain connects TRBV19 to TRBJ1-5; possibly TRBD1 for D (5 bases). V was pared by 5 bases and J by 1 base, with 15 bases between. Per germline, CDR1 LNHDA and CDR2 SQIVND (reference sequence). CDR3 length: 16 residues. CDR3 residues: CASSRWEGLSNQPQHF. DNA for the CDR3: TGTGCCAGTAGTCGATGGGAGGGGCTGAGCAATCAGCCCCAGCATTTT.

V is TRBV6-5 and J is TRBJ1-2, with 9 positions matching TRBD1. Germline values: CDR1 MNHEY, CDR2 SVGAGI. Trimming at V came to 5 bases and at J to 4 bases, leaving 2 bases not matched to a gene. This CDR3 region has 13 residues. The DNA for the CDR3 is TGTGCCAGCAGTCCGACAGGGGGCTATGGCTACACCTTC. This translates into CASSPTGGYGYTF.

The chain combines TRBV27 with TRBJ2-7; D not resolved. V lost 1 base to trimming and J lost 1 base, with 8 bases between them. The length of the CDR3 is 14 residues. Germline V lookup: CDR1 MNHEY, CDR2 SMNVEV (reference sequence). In DNA, the CDR3 is TGTGCCAGCAGTTTATTGTTCCCTTCCTACGAGCAGTACTTC. Translating it yields CASSLLFPSYEQYF.

The chain recombines TRBV5-6 with TRBJ2-7; D is possibly TRBD1 (6 bases). V was pared by 5 bases and J by 9 bases, with 18 bases between. Germline V CDR1 and CDR2: SGHDT, YYEEEE. The CDR3 covers 13 residues. CDR3 sequence (DNA): TGTGCCAGCAGTTACGGTGGGAGCAGGGGGCAGTACTTC. Amino acids: CASSYGGSRGQYF.

The chain uses TRBV28 and TRBJ2-5, with D unclear. V was trimmed by 4 bases and J by 2 bases, leaving 5 bases between them. CDR1 is MDHEN, CDR2 SYDVKM, per germline. CDR3 length: 12 amino acids. Here the CDR3 reads CASSSPQETQYF. The CDR3 DNA reads as TGTGCCAGCAGTTCCCCACAAGAGACCCAGTACTTC.

The chain carries TRBV27 and TRBJ1-1; the D is unclear. The V end lost 3 bases, the J end lost 1 base, and 12 bases lay between the germline ends. In germline, CDR1 is MNHEY, CDR2 SMNVEV (reference sequence). There are 15 residues in the CDR3. CDR3 DNA: TGTGCCAGCAGTTTCGTCCGGGGTACGAACACTGAAGCTTTCTTT. This gives the protein CASSFVRGTNTEAFF.

The rearrangement uses TRBV2 and TRBJ2-3, with unresolved D. The CDR3 is 10 amino acids. The germline CDR1 and CDR2 sequences are SNHLY and FYNNEI. Trimming stripped 8 bases from V and 3 bases from J, with 3 bases between. The CDR3 sequence is CASRTDTQYF. In nucleotides, the CDR3 is TGTGCCAGCCGGACAGATACGCAGTATTTT.

The chain recombines TRBV7-9 with TRBJ2-3; 7 bases are shared with TRBD2. V trimming: 5 bases; J trimming: 2 bases; junction bases outside the gene matches: 1. This CDR3 is built from 13 residues. Germline CDR1 and CDR2: SEHNR and FQNEAQ (reference sequence). The CDR3 is CASSRDYTDTQYF. DNA for the CDR3: TGTGCCAGCAGCCGGGACTACACAGATACGCAGTATTTT.

The V call is TRBV28, the J call TRBJ2-2; no reliable D call. Germline-derived CDR1 and CDR2 are MDHEN and SYDVKM. V dropped 6 bases and J dropped 6 bases, with 5 bases sitting between them. The CDR3 sequence is 11 residues long. This CDR3 reads CASRTAGELFF. The CDR3 DNA sequence: TGTGCCAGCAGAACAGCCGGGGAGCTGTTTTTT.

This chain joins TRBV18 and TRBJ2-7; a weak D match, TRBD1 (6 bases). V was shortened by 4 bases and J by 0 bases, with 10 bases between the two germline ends. Per germline, CDR1 KGHSH and CDR2 LQKENI. This CDR3 has 14 amino acids. CDR3 sequence (DNA): TGTGCCAGCTCACAACAAGGGGGCTCCTACGAGCAGTACTTC. It codes for CASSQQGGSYEQYF.

The chain is built from TRBV11-2 and TRBJ1-3; D is unresolved. This CDR3 has 17 residues. Germline V gene data show CDR1 as SGHAT and CDR2 as FQNNGV. Deletions cut 0 bases from V and 0 bases from J, with 12 bases between. For the CDR3, the DNA is TGTGCCAGCAGCTTAGATTTCGGGAGGACCTCTGGAAACACCATATATTTT. It codes for CASSLDFGRTSGNTIYF.

V is TRBV30 and J is TRBJ2-1; 8 nucleotides agree with TRBD2. V gave up 3 bases and J gave up 6 bases; unmatched junction bases: 7. The germline CDR1 and CDR2 sequences are GTSNPN and SVGIG (reference sequence). The CDR3 totals 14 residues. The CDR3 is CAWRASGSLNEQFF. CDR3 nucleotide sequence: TGTGCCTGGAGGGCCAGCGGGAGTCTCAATGAGCAGTTCTTC.

The chain carries TRBV10-1 and TRBJ2-3, with a tentative D call TRBD2 (5 bases). The CDR3 covers 15 residues. Looked up from germline, CDR1 is WNHNN and CDR2 is SYGVQD (reference sequence). The ends were cut back, 10 bases at V and 3 bases at J, with 20 bases in the middle. CDR3 residues: CATTPGNAATDTQYF. CDR3 nucleotides: TGCGCCACCACCCCGGGGAATGCGGCAACAGATACGCAGTATTTT.

The rearrangement links TRBV18 to TRBJ1-3; a possible D gene is TRBD1 (5 bases). V lost 5 bases to trimming and J lost 0 bases, with 11 bases between them. The CDR3 contains 15 residues. Germline assignment: CDR1 KGHSH and CDR2 LQKENI. The CDR3 is CASSSGLPSGNTIYF. CDR3 nucleotide sequence: TGTGCCAGCTCATCGGGACTGCCCTCTGGAAACACCATATATTTT. The full variable domain, rest sourced from reference TRBV18 and TRBJ1-3, is NAGVMQNPRHLVRRRGQEARLRCSPMKGHSHVYWYRQLPEEGLKFMVYLQKENIIDESGMPKERFSAEFPKEGPSILRIQQVVRGDSAAYFCASSSGLPSGNTIYFGEGSWLTVV.

This clone was detected only once. The rearrangement links TRBV24-1 to TRBJ1-1; weak D call: TRBD1 (5 bases). The germline V and J ends were trimmed by 7 bases and 6 bases, with 17 bases remaining between them. The CDR3 consists of 14 residues. Germline CDR1 KGHDR, CDR2 SFDVKD. The CDR3 DNA sequence: TGTGCCACCAGCACCCGGGGGGGGAGGGCTGAAGCTTTCTTT. Translation: CATSTRGGRAEAFF.

The V call is TRBV19, the J call TRBJ2-7; 10 bases align to TRBD1. CDR1 and CDR2 (germline): LNHDA, SQIVND (reference sequence). CDR3 size: 17 residues. V shed 3 bases and J 3 bases; nucleotides not matched to a gene: 11. CDR3 sequence (DNA): TGTGCCAGTAGTATTGGGTCCGGGACAGGGGTACACTACGAGCAGTACTTC. Translating it yields CASSIGSGTGVHYEQYF.

The rearrangement uses TRBV9 and TRBJ2-7, with 7 bases matching TRBD1. Looked up from germline, CDR1 is SGDLS and CDR2 is YYNGEE. V dropped 4 bases and J dropped 2; count of bases not matched to a gene: 6. The CDR3 is 14 residues long. The CDR3 DNA is TGTGCCAGCAGCTCTGGACAGGCAACCTACGAGCAGTACTTC. Encoded protein: CASSSGQATYEQYF.

About this clone: The same CDR3 is also encoded by other DNA sequences in this sample. The V call is TRBV27, the J call TRBJ2-1; D remains unclear. Germline CDR1 is MNHEY and CDR2 is SMNVEV (reference sequence). CDR3 length equals 13 residues. Trimming removed 0 bases at V and 6 bases at J, with 6 bases between. In DNA, the CDR3 is TGTGCCAGCAGTTTATCTGGGCGCAATGAGCAGTTCTTC. This codes for CASSLSGRNEQFF.

The CDR3 DNA sequence: TGTGCCAGCAGTTTTAGGACTAGCGGGACTAGGGGGGAGCTGTTTTTT. Translated: CASSFRTSGTRGELFF. This rearrangement joins TRBV27 to TRBJ2-2, with TRBD2 identical over 12 bases. CDR3 length equals 16 residues. The V gene end was trimmed by 3 bases and the J gene end by 8 bases; junction bases not matched to a gene: 7. Germline CDR1 and CDR2: MNHEY and SMNVEV (reference sequence).

This clone was seen more than once but under ten times. The chain couples TRBV19 to TRBJ2-1, with TRBD2 identical over 14 bases. Trimming at V came to 5 bases and at J to 8 bases, leaving 8 bases not matched to a gene. CDR3 size: 16 residues. Looked up from germline, CDR1 is LNHDA and CDR2 is SQIVND (reference sequence). The CDR3 sequence: CASSPRTSGRRYEQFF. In DNA, the CDR3 is TGTGCCAGTAGTCCCCGGACTAGCGGGAGGAGGTATGAGCAGTTCTTC. Complete variable domain (other parts from reference TRBV19 and TRBJ2-1): DGGITQSPKYLFRKEGQNVTLSCEQNLNHDAMYWYRQDPGQGLRLIYYSQIVNDFQKGDIAEGYSVSREKKESFPLTVTSAQKNPTAFYLCASSPRTSGRRYEQFFGPGTRLTVL.

This sequence joins TRBV7-9 and TRBJ1-4; D not resolved. The V and J ends lost 1 base and 8 bases respectively, with 11 bases between them. Germline V lookup: CDR1 SEHNR, CDR2 FQNEAQ (reference sequence). The CDR3 loop spans 14 amino acids. DNA of the CDR3: TGTGCCAGCAGCTTAGTCCCCGGTCGGGAAAAACTGTTTTTT. Encoded protein: CASSLVPGREKLFF.

The rearrangement uses TRBV5-8 and TRBJ2-7, with D perhaps matching TRBD1 (5 bases). The CDR3 runs to 13 residues. The V end lost 1 base, the J end lost 3 bases, and 8 bases lay between the germline ends. CDR1 SGHTS and CDR2 YDEGEE come from the germline V gene. The CDR3 reads CASSLYRGYEQYF. The CDR3 nucleotides are TGTGCCAGCAGCTTGTATAGGGGCTACGAGCAGTACTTC.

The rearrangement joins TRBV5-1 to TRBJ2-1, with D possibly matching TRBD1 (7 bases). Trimming left V 9 bases short and J 6 bases short, with 10 bases between. The V gene's germline CDR1 is SGHRS and CDR2 YFSETQ. The CDR3 is 11 amino acids. CDR3 residues: CATRGANEQFF. The CDR3 bases are TGCGCCACCAGGGGGGCCAATGAGCAGTTCTTC.

V usage is TRBV27 and J usage is TRBJ2-1; 10 bases agree with TRBD1. The CDR3 is 16 residues long. Trimming at V came to 5 bases and at J to 12 bases, leaving 16 bases not matched to a gene. Per the germline V gene, CDR1 is MNHEY and CDR2 is SMNVEV (reference sequence). The CDR3 nucleotides read TGTGCCAGCAGTCCCACGTCAGGGACAGGGGCCGGGGGGCAGTTCTTC. Its protein is CASSPTSGTGAGGQFF.

The rearrangement links TRBV19 to TRBJ1-2; TRBD1 aligns across 9 bases. This CDR3 region has 14 residues. The germline gives CDR1 LNHDA, CDR2 SQIVND (reference sequence). Trimming took 0 bases from V and 7 from J; bases not matched to a gene: 3. CDR3 protein: CASSIEDRGSGYTF. The DNA of the CDR3 is TGTGCCAGTAGTATAGAGGACAGGGGATCTGGCTACACCTTC.

This sequence joins TRBV27 and TRBJ2-7; 7 bases agree with TRBD2. Germline lookup yields CDR1 MNHEY and CDR2 SMNVEV (reference sequence). With 3 bases clipped from V and 4 bases from J, the junction kept 9 bases outside the gene matches. The CDR3 length is 15 residues. CDR3 residues: CASSFGASGKYEQYF. In nucleotides, the CDR3 is TGTGCCAGCAGTTTCGGGGCTAGCGGAAAATACGAGCAGTACTTC.

This sequence joins TRBV7-2 and TRBJ1-5; 7 nucleotides align to TRBD1. CDR1 is SGHTA, CDR2 FQGNSA, per germline. The CDR3 sequence is 15 residues long. V dropped 7 bases and J dropped 4; count of bases not matched to a gene: 10. The CDR3 DNA sequence: TGTGCCAGCACCTCCGGGGACAGACCGAATCAGCCCCAGCATTTT. Translation gives CASTSGDRPNQPQHF. The variable domain in full, completed from reference TRBV7-2 and TRBJ1-5, reads GAGVSQSPSNKVTEKGKDVELRCDPISGHTALYWYRQSLGQGLEFLIYFQGNSAPDKSGLPSDRFSAERTGGSVSTLTIQRTQQEDSAVYLCASTSGDRPNQPQHFGDGTRLSIL.

The chain uses TRBV7-3 and TRBJ1-2; TRBD1 matches 8 bases. The V gene end was trimmed by 5 bases and the J gene end by 7 bases; junction bases not matched to a gene: 9. Germline V gives CDR1 SGHTA, CDR2 FQGTGA. The CDR3 has 14 residues. In DNA form, the CDR3 reads TGTGCCAGCAGCCCCCAGGGGGCTGGCTTTGGCTACACCTTC. This codes for CASSPQGAGFGYTF.